This TCR beta chain originates from a study of early T cells in non-severe SARS-CoV-2 infection (dated by TCRdb to the early 2020s). For the study in its entirety: Bulk RNA from unsorted whole blood was used for TCR sequencing, so alpha and beta chains could not be paired.

Results and caveats for the whole study, not just this receptor: VDJdb matching was skewed toward anti-spike CD8 responses, so virus-specific expansions were likely underestimated and private and CD4 specificities were missed.

As concerns this clonotype: Its antigen target is currently unknown. No base qualities exist here, and no much larger clone lies one base off it.

Library method: 5' RACE. TCRdb names NextSeq 500 as the instrument used. The TCR library protocol attached unique molecular identifiers to individual cDNA molecules to correct for sequencing error and PCR bias. TCR alpha and beta chains were both sequenced, and the abundances of alpha and beta sequences in each sample were closely correlated with each other. On the study's bioinformatics: Decombinator V4 was used to annotate the V gene, J gene and CDR3 of the TCR sequences. TCRs were defined as expanded if a significant change between any two time points was detected under a Poisson model with p below 0.0001. TCR abundances were normalised to the total number of TCRs sequenced in each sample and reported as counts per million. MAIT TCRs were defined by TRAV1-2 paired with TRAJ12, TRAJ20 or TRAJ33, and iNKT TCRs by TRAV10 paired with TRAJ18. A search of VDJdb, accessed on 1 November 2021, was run for TCRs annotated to CMV, EBV and SARS-CoV-2, with TCRs annotated for multiple antigens excluded. The public reads were reprocessed in TCRdb via fastp at Q25 and MiXCR, keeping in-frame beta chains. Here each entry gathers all rows of one CDR3 protein and keeps the most common genes and DNA. TCRdb's processing, not the authors' own work, is the source of the V and J calls. Here the sample has around 62,000 distinct CDR3 sequences; 9.5% to 15% occur a single time. Less than 4.5% of the sample is taken by the ten largest.

The study was a case-control design nested within a healthcare worker cohort in London, UK, with weekly nasopharyngeal swab PCR tests and blood sampling. Healthcare workers were recruited between 23 and 31 March 2020, during the week of the UK lockdown, and were followed weekly for up to roughly 15 weeks. The CDR3 has 14 amino acids, counting the end cysteine and phenylalanine. Kept here is only the CDR3 DNA, which spans 42 bases and is read in frame from base 1. CDR1 and CDR2 (DFQATT, SNEGSKA) derive from the germline V gene (reference sequence). V is reduced by 3 bases and J by 3 bases, leaving a spacing of 15 bases between them.

The V and J genes are TRBV20-1 and TRBJ2-7; the D gene is possibly TRBD2, with 6 bases matching. The sequence derives from an adult who was a healthcare worker with PCR-confirmed SARS-CoV-2 infection or an uninfected control (not recorded which). Sequenced: whole blood. The nucleotides read TGCAGTGCTAGCCCTAGCGTCAATGTCTACGAGCAGTACTTC. This sequence encodes CSASPSVNVYEQYF.